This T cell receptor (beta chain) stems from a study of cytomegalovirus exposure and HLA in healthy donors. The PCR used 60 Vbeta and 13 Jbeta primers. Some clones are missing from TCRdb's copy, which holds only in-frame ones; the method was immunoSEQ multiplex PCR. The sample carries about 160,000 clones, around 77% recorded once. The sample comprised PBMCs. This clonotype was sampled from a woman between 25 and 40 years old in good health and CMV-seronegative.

The CDR3 nucleotides are TGCGCCAGCAGCTTTTGGCAGGTCGGGGCTGAAGCTTTCTTT. Residues: CASSFWQVGAEAFF. This rearrangement joins TRBV5-1 to TRBJ1-1; no definite D call. V lost 2 bases to trimming and J lost 6 bases, with 14 bases between them. CDR1 and CDR2 (germline): SGHRS, YFSETQ. The CDR3 totals 14 residues. Full variable domain (missing parts from reference TRBV5-1 and TRBJ1-1): KAGVTQTPRYLIKTRGQQVTLSCSPISGHRSVSWYQQTPGQGLQFLFEYFSETQRNKGNFPGRFSGRQFSNSRSEMNVSTLELGDSALYLCASSFWQVGAEAFFGQGTRLTVV.